This passage covers 5 T cell receptor beta chains from one sample sequenced in a study of post-analysis software for immune sequencing data. Study-level findings and limits: The study found TRBV5-6, TRBV5-1 and TRBV20-1 among several TRBV segments more frequent in patients than controls.

Antigens for these TCRs are unknown. Unique molecular identifiers featured in each of the TCR beta cDNA libraries. Using its own MiXCR run on the PCR reads, TCRdb lists one record per CDR3 protein. The data hold about 460,000 distinct CDR3 sequences, with over 35% observed a single time. Sequencing was performed on blood. The receptors were gathered from a girl between 10 and 17 years old with multiple sclerosis.

This clonotype was counted a few times. V gene TRBV20-1 combines with J gene TRBJ2-3; 8 bases line up with TRBD1. CDR1 DFQATT and CDR2 SNEGSKA come from the germline V gene (reference sequence). Trimming at V came to 3 bases and at J to 0 bases, leaving 14 bases not matched to a gene. The CDR3 is 18 residues long. DNA of the CDR3: TGCAGTGCTAGCCAGCCCTGGGCCCGACAGGGGAGCACAGATACGCAGTATTTT. Amino acid sequence: CSASQPWARQGSTDTQYF.

The chain couples TRBV27 to TRBJ2-7, with TRBD1 identical over 7 bases. Germline V gene data show CDR1 as MNHEY and CDR2 as SMNVEV (reference sequence). V was pared by 3 bases and J by 5 bases, with 4 bases of the junction left unmatched. This CDR3 contains 13 residues. CDR3 residues: CASSLQGQHEQYF. CDR3 DNA: TGTGCCAGCAGTTTGCAGGGACAGCACGAGCAGTACTTC.

The chain couples TRBV27 to TRBJ2-7; 7 bases line up with TRBD1. This CDR3 has 15 amino acids. Trimming removed 6 bases from V and 2 bases from J; junction bases left unmatched: 10. Germline V gene sequence: CDR1 MNHEY, CDR2 SMNVEV (reference sequence). CDR3 DNA sequence: TGTGCCAGCAGGCTATCCGGGACAGCAGCCTACGAGCAGTACTTC. Protein: CASRLSGTAAYEQYF.

The chain uses TRBV20-1 and TRBJ2-1, with 11 nucleotides matching TRBD2. Losses at the gene ends were 3 bases for V and 9 bases for J; bases not matched to a gene: 10. This CDR3 is built from 15 residues. The V gene's germline CDR1 is DFQATT and CDR2 SNEGSKA (reference sequence). The CDR3: CSASTSGRSVFEQFF. CDR3 coding DNA: TGCAGTGCTAGTACTAGCGGGAGATCGGTGTTTGAGCAGTTCTTC.

This clonotype has only a few counts. This chain joins TRBV18 and TRBJ1-5, with D unresolved. From germline, CDR1 is KGHSH and CDR2 LQKENI. This CDR3 is 15 amino acids long. With 2 bases removed from V and 4 bases from J, the gap between germline ends came to 12 bases. The CDR3 sequence: CASSPETGVNQPQHF. CDR3 nucleotide sequence: TGTGCCAGCTCACCAGAGACGGGAGTAAATCAGCCCCAGCATTTT.